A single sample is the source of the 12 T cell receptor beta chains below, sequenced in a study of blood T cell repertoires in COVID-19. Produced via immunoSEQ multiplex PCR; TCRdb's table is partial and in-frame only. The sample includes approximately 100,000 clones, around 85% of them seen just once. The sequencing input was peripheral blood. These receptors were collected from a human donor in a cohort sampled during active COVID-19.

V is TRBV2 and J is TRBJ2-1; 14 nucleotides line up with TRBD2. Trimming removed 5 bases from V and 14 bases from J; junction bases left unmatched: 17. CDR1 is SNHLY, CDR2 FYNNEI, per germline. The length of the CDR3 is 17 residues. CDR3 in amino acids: CASSYTGLAGDRGTEFF. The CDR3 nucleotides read TGTGCCAGCAGTTATACGGGACTAGCGGGAGACCGTGGCACAGAGTTCTTC.

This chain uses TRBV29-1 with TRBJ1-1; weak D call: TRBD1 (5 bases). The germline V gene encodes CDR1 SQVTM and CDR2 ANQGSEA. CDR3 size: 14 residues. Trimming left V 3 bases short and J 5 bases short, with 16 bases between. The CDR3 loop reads CSVDPHGGRTEAFF. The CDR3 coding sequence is TGCAGCGTTGACCCCCACGGGGGTAGGACTGAAGCTTTCTTT.

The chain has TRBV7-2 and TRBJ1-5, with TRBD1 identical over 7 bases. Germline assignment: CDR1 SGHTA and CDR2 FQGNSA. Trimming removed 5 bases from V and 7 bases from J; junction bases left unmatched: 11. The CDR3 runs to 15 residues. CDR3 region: CASSTTDRVHQPQHF. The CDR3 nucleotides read TGTGCCAGCAGCACCACAGACAGGGTCCACCAGCCCCAGCATTTT.

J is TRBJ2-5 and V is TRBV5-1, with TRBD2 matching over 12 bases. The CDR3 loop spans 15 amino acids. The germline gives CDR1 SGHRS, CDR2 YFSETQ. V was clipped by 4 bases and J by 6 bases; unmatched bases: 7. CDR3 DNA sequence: TGCGCCAGCAGCCAAGGGACTAGCGGGTTGAAGACCCAGTACTTC. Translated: CASSQGTSGLKTQYF.

In DNA, the CDR3 is TGTGCCAGCAGTCGCACTGGAGGAGCCGCCATGAACACTGAAGCTTTCTTT. Protein: CASSRTGGAAMNTEAFF. V and J are TRBV9 and TRBJ1-1; the D is unclear. V lost 5 bases and J 0 bases, leaving 20 bases between the germline ends. The germline CDR1 and CDR2 sequences are SGDLS and YYNGEE. The length of the CDR3 is 17 residues.

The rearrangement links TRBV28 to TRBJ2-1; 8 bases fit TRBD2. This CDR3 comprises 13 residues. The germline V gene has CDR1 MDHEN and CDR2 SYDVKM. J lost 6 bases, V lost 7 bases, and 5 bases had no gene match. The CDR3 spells CASKREMGNEQFF. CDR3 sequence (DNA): TGTGCCAGCAAGCGGGAGATGGGCAATGAGCAGTTCTTC. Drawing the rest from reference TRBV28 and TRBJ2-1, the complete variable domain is DVKVTQSSRYLVKRTGEKVFLECVQDMDHENMFWYRQDPGLGLRLIYFSYDVKMKEKGDIPEGYSVSREKKERFSLILESASTNQTSMYLCASKREMGNEQFFGPGTRLTVL.

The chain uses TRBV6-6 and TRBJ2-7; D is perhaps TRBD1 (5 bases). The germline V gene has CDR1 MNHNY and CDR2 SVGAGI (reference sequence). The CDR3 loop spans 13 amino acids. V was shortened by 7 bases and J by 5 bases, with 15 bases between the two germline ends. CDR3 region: CASTPAGRNEQYF. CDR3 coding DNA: TGTGCCAGCACCCCGGCAGGGCGGAACGAGCAGTACTTC.

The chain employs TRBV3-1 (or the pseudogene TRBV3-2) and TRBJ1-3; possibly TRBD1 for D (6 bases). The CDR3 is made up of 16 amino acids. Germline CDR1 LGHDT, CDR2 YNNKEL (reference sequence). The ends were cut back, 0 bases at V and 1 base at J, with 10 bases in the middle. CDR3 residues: CASSQDLGTSGNTIYF. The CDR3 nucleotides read TGTGCCAGCAGCCAAGATCTGGGGACATCTGGAAACACCATATATTTT.

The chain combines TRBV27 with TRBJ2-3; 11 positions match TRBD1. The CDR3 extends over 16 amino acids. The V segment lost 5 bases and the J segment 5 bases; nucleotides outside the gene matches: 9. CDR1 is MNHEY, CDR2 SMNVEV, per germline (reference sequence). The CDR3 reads CASSPRTGGWGDTQYF. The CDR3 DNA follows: TGTGCCAGCAGTCCTAGGACAGGGGGCTGGGGAGATACGCAGTATTTT.

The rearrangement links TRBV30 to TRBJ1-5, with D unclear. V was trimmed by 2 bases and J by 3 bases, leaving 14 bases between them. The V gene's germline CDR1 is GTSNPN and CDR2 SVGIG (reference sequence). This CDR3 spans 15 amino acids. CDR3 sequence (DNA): TGTGCCTGGAGTCCGGACTCAGGCCTCAATCAGCCCCAGCATTTT. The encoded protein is CAWSPDSGLNQPQHF.

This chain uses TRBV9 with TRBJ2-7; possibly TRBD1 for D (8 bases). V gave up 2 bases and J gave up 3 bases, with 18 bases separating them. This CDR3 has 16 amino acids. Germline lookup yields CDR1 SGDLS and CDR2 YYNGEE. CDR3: CASSVGGAGGNYEQYF. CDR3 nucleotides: TGTGCCAGCAGCGTTGGGGGGGCAGGGGGCAACTACGAGCAGTACTTC.

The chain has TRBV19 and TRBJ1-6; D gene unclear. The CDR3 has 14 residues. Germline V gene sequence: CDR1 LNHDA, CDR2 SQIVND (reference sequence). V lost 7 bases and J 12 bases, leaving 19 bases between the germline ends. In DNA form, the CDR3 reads TGTGCCAGTACCCCGGGGAGGGAAAGAAGACCCCTCCACTTT. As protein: CASTPGRERRPLHF.